Listed below are T cell receptor beta chains from one sample, sequenced in a study of T cells in Graves' hyperthyroidism and ophthalmopathy. TCRdb itself ran the multiplex PCR reads through MiXCR, one entry per CDR3 protein. The sample lists about 560,000 distinct CDR3 sequences, roughly a sixth occurring once. The sample comprised blood. Receptors were obtained from a young woman with Graves' hyperthyroidism. Both conserved end residues are part of each CDR3. D genes are given only for firm matches. Not every row has a clone size; where given, it reads once, few, many or a size class.

>TRBV2|NA|TRBJ2-1|many
TGTGCCAGCAGTGGGCAGGCCGGGGGTGAGCAGTTCTTC
CASSGQAGGEQFF
>TRBV20-1|NA|TRBJ1-5|NA
TGCAGTGCTGCGGACAGCCGGACCTTAAGCAATCAGCCCCAGCATTTT
CSAADSRTLSNQPQHF
>TRBV20-1|TRBD1|TRBJ2-1|few
TGCAGTGCATCCCCAGCTGGGACAGGGAATCGTGAGCAGTTCTTC
CSASPAGTGNREQFF
>TRBV28|NA|TRBJ1-5|many
TGTGCCAGCAGCGAAACGGGGCGGAACAATCAGCCCCAGCATTTT
CASSETGRNNQPQHF
>TRBV30|NA|TRBJ1-5|few
TGTGCCGGGAAAAATCCGGGGCAGCCCCAGCATTTT
CAGKNPGQPQHF
>TRBV2|NA|TRBJ1-1|NA
TGTGCCAGCAGAACCGGGACAAGTACTGAAGCTTTCTTT
CASRTGTSTEAFF
>TRBV4-1|TRBD1|TRBJ2-7|NA
TGCGCCAGCAGCCGACCGGGACAGGGTAAATACGAGCAGTACTTC
CASSRPGQGKYEQYF
>TRBV11-3|NA|TRBJ2-7|many
TGTGCCAGCAGCTTAGAAGCCGAGCAGTACTTC
CASSLEAEQYF
>TRBV7-2|TRBD1|TRBJ2-1|few
TGTGCCAGCAGTCCCGTTCCGCCCAGGGGGCTCTACAATGAGCAGTTCTTC
CASSPVPPRGLYNEQFF
>TRBV5-1|TRBD2|TRBJ2-7|many
TGCGCCAGCAGCTTGGTACAAGCGGGAGGGGACGAGCAGTACTTC
CASSLVQAGGDEQYF
>TRBV2|TRBD1|TRBJ2-7|many
TGTGCCAGCAACCGTCCCGGGACAGGGAACTACGAGCAGTACTTC
CASNRPGTGNYEQYF
>TRBV12-3/TRBV12-4|NA|TRBJ2-7|many
TGTGCCAGCAGTTTATCCGTACCGGCAGTTGGTCCCTACGAGCAGTACTTC
CASSLSVPAVGPYEQYF
>TRBV12-3/TRBV12-4|NA|TRBJ1-1|NA
TGTGCCAGCAGTTTTGGCAGATCGAACACTGAAGCTTTCTTT
CASSFGRSNTEAFF
>TRBV20-1|NA|TRBJ2-3|few
TGCAGTGCCCCGGTGGCAGGGCGCACAGATACGCAGTATTTT
CSAPVAGRTDTQYF
>TRBV5-1|NA|TRBJ1-3|few
TGCGCCAGCAGCTTGGGAGGGGCGGCGAGCTCTGGAAACACCATATATTTT
CASSLGGAASSGNTIYF
>TRBV7-9|NA|TRBJ2-5|many
TGTGCCAGCAGCCCGCGGCTGAAGATCGGGCAAGAGACCCAGTACTTC
CASSPRLKIGQETQYF
>TRBV24-1|NA|TRBJ1-2|many
TGTGCCACCAGTCGGGGGCCTGCTAACTATGGCTACACCTTC
CATSRGPANYGYTF
>TRBV24-1|NA|TRBJ1-1|few
TGTGCCACCAGTGACGTTATGAACACTGAAGCTTTCTTT
CATSDVMNTEAFF
>TRBV7-9|TRBD2|TRBJ2-7|NA
TGTGCCAGCAGCTCATATACTAGCGGGGGGGCCAACGAGCAGTACTTC
CASSSYTSGGANEQYF
>TRBV19|NA|TRBJ2-3|NA
TGTGCCAGTAGTATGACAGCAGGGGTCACAGATACGCAGTATTTT
CASSMTAGVTDTQYF
>TRBV4-3|NA|TRBJ1-2|NA
TGCGCCAGCAGCCAAGACCGCTCGGTCGCTGGCTACACCTTC
CASSQDRSVAGYTF
>TRBV27|NA|TRBJ2-5|few
TGTGCCACCCAGACCCTGCTGGGTTCAGAGACCCAGTACTTC
CATQTLLGSETQYF
>TRBV12-3/TRBV12-4|NA|TRBJ1-6|NA
TGTGCCAGCAGTGGGTACAGGAATTCACCCCTCCACTTT
CASSGYRNSPLHF
>TRBV9|NA|TRBJ2-1|NA
TGTGCCAGCAGCGTTTGCCCAGGGGAGTTCTTC
CASSVCPGEFF
>TRBV6-1|TRBD1|TRBJ1-2|NA
TGTGCCAGCAGACGGACACAGGGGGCGCGGAACTATGGCTACACCTTC
CASRRTQGARNYGYTF
>TRBV6-2/TRBV6-3|TRBD2|TRBJ2-5|few
TGTGCCAGCAGTTACTCACCATACGGACTAGCGGGGGGCATGAATCAGGGGACCCAGTACTTC
CASSYSPYGLAGGMNQGTQYF
>TRBV7-8|NA|TRBJ2-1|many
TGTGCCAGCAGCTTAGGGACTATCAATGAGCAGTTCTTC
CASSLGTINEQFF
>TRBV6-1|NA|TRBJ1-2|many
TGTGCCAGTTGGGACCCCGGGCATGGCTACACCTTC
CASWDPGHGYTF
>TRBV7-8|NA|TRBJ2-5|few
TGTGCCAGCAGCTTTAAGGGCGGGGCATCGCAAGAGACCCAGTACTTC
CASSFKGGASQETQYF
>TRBV6-2/TRBV6-3|NA|TRBJ2-5|few
TGTGCCAGCACTCGCAGGGGAAAAGAGACCCAGTACTTC
CASTRRGKETQYF
>TRBV7-2|NA|TRBJ2-2|few
TGTGCCAGCAGCTTAGCGTGGGACACCGGGGAGCTGTTTTTT
CASSLAWDTGELFF
>TRBV12-3/TRBV12-4|NA|TRBJ1-4|NA
TGTGCCAGCTTCCCTGTCGATAGGCTTAATGAAAAACTGTTTTTT
CASFPVDRLNEKLFF
>TRBV15|NA|TRBJ2-1|many
TGTGCCACCAGCAGATGGGACGGTATCAATGAGCAGTTCTTC
CATSRWDGINEQFF
>TRBV7-2|NA|TRBJ2-2|many
TGTGCCAGCAGCTTGGTAGCACCGAACACCGGGGAGCTGTTTTTT
CASSLVAPNTGELFF
>TRBV6-1|NA|TRBJ1-2|NA
TGTGCCAACAAGGGCGGCTATGGCTACACCTTC
CANKGGYGYTF
>TRBV4-3|NA|TRBJ2-2|few
TGCGCCAGCAGCCTGTACCTAGGTGACACCGGGGAGCTGTTTTTT
CASSLYLGDTGELFF
>TRBV7-6|NA|TRBJ1-1|many
TGTGCCAGCAGCTTAGGCGCGGAGACTATGAACACTGAAGCTTTCTTT
CASSLGAETMNTEAFF
>TRBV27|TRBD2|TRBJ2-7|many
TGTGCCAGCAGTTCCCGGACTAGGAACTACGAGCAGTACTTC
CASSSRTRNYEQYF
>TRBV6-5|TRBD2|TRBJ2-6|few
TGTGCCAGCAGTTTTCGGGGGGGAACCGGGGCCAACGTCCTGACTTTC
CASSFRGGTGANVLTF
>TRBV18|TRBD1|TRBJ1-2|NA
TGTGCCAGCTCAACTGCGCGCGGACAGGGGGTTCTCTATGGCTACACCTTC
CASSTARGQGVLYGYTF
>TRBV6-5|NA|TRBJ2-4|NA
TGTGCCAGCAGTTACCGCCCGGGTTCAGCCAAAAACATTCAGTACTTC
CASSYRPGSAKNIQYF